The clone carrying this T cell receptor beta chain was observed a few times. Its specificity is unknown. Unique molecular identifiers tagged the TCR beta cDNA libraries. TCRdb recomputed calls from the PCR reads with MiXCR, one row per CDR3 protein. This table holds roughly 600,000 distinct CDR3 sequences, 44% found once. The CDR3 extends over 18 amino acids. CDR1 and CDR2 from the germline V gene are SGHAT and FQNNGV. Trimming cost V 4 bases and J 5 bases; bases outside gene matches: 14. This entry belongs to a study of post-analysis software for immune sequencing data. Study-wide background: Several disease courses (relapsing-remitting, secondary progressive and progressive-relapsing) of multiple sclerosis were included. Regarding the study as a whole: The study found significantly lower normalized Chao1 diversity in multiple sclerosis patients than in controls. In patients, four to six TRBV segments were more frequent than in controls, with TRBV5-6, TRBV5-1 and TRBV20-1 among them.

The sample was blood. The receptor was isolated from a girl between 10 and 17 years old with multiple sclerosis. J is TRBJ2-4 and V is TRBV11-2, with TRBD1 matching 10 bases. The chain's CDR3 is CASSSFGTGAVWENIQYF. The CDR3 DNA reads TGTGCCAGCAGCTCCTTCGGGACAGGGGCGGTGTGGGAAAACATTCAGTACTTC.